Given below is one T cell receptor (beta chain) in context. The antigen remains unidentified. This specimen belongs to a study of cytotoxic CD8 clonotypes in ibrutinib-treated CLL. Study-wide findings and caveats: Public clonotypes, an uncommon group, contracted or remained stable on treatment.

Trimming pared 2 bases from V and 1 base from J, leaving 8 bases between. Germline V gene sequence: CDR1 MNHEY, CDR2 SVGAGI. This CDR3 spans 14 amino acids. Clones were sequenced by immunoSEQ multiplex PCR, and TCRdb holds only the in-frame ones, with some missing. The sample records about 150,000 clones, more than 75% being singletons. Sequencing used PBMCs, obtained after 24 months of ibrutinib treatment. The TCR comes from a human donor with chronic lymphocytic leukemia. The chain couples TRBV6-5 to TRBJ1-1, with unresolved D. The CDR3 protein is CASSYRARNTEAFF. The CDR3 region has the DNA TGTGCCAGCAGTTACCGCGCGAGGAACACTGAAGCTTTCTTT.